One and the same sample provided the 14 T cell receptor beta chains below, sequenced in a study of beta chain features in type 1 diabetes. General study points: Within each of all four CD4+ subsets, Type 1 diabetes patients had TCRB CDR3s that were moderately but significantly shorter.

Antigen specificity for these receptors is unknown. The authors reverse transcribed all of the isolated RNA, so sequencing captured expressed TCRB transcripts. The table came from immunoSEQ multiplex PCR; TCRdb's copy has only in-frame clones and leaves some out. Here the sample spans 500,000 to 800,000 clones, 9.5% to 15% being singletons. The specimen sequenced was naive CD4+ T cells from blood. The receptors stem from a young man with type 1 diabetes.

The gene calls are TRBV7-9 and TRBJ2-3; TRBD2 agrees at 10 bases. Germline assignment: CDR1 SEHNR and CDR2 FQNEAQ (reference sequence). The CDR3 sequence is 17 residues long. The J segment lost 2 bases and the V segment lost 2 bases, leaving 7 bases of the junction unmatched. The CDR3 bases are TGTGCCAGCAGCTTACCAGTAGCGGGGGGTCCCACAGATACGCAGTATTTT. Protein sequence: CASSLPVAGGPTDTQYF.

The chain recombines TRBV5-8 with TRBJ1-4; the D is unclear. Looked up from germline, CDR1 is SGHTS and CDR2 is YDEGEE. Trimming took off 5 bases at V and 8 bases at J, with 19 bases between the two ends. The CDR3 is 15 residues long. The CDR3 DNA sequence: TGTGCCAGCAGATCTCCGACGGGGTTAAGCGAAAAACTGTTTTTT. Its translation: CASRSPTGLSEKLFF.

The chain employs TRBV30 and TRBJ1-5; D gene ambiguous. Trimming removed 4 bases at V and 2 bases at J, with 6 bases between. The CDR3 has 12 residues. Germline loops: CDR1 GTSNPN, CDR2 SVGIG (reference sequence). The CDR3 region is CAWTVGNQPQHF. CDR3 nucleotide sequence: TGTGCCTGGACTGTAGGCAATCAGCCCCAGCATTTT.

V gene TRBV27 combines with J gene TRBJ1-5; TRBD1 matches at 9 bases. This CDR3 is 18 amino acids long. CDR1 MNHEY and CDR2 SMNVEV come from the germline V gene (reference sequence). Trimming cost V 5 bases and J 0 bases; bases outside gene matches: 11. CDR3 in amino acids: CASSRTFTGGYSNQPQHF. Written as DNA, the CDR3 is TGTGCCAGCAGTAGGACCTTCACAGGGGGCTATAGCAATCAGCCCCAGCATTTT.

This clone has a handful of counts. This chain connects TRBV30 to TRBJ1-2, with D unclear. V was trimmed by 2 bases and J by 4 bases, leaving 8 bases between them. Germline CDR1 is GTSNPN and CDR2 is SVGIG (reference sequence). The CDR3 runs 12 residues. CDR3 in amino acids: CAWSPGFYGYTF. Written as DNA, the CDR3 is TGTGCCTGGAGTCCGGGGTTCTATGGCTACACCTTC.

The rearrangement links TRBV7-2 to TRBJ1-3; D not resolved. The CDR3 runs to 14 residues. Between the trimmed V and J ends, which lost 5 bases and 0 bases, there was a span of 8 bases. CDR1 and CDR2 from the germline V gene are SGHTA and FQGNSA. In nucleotides, the CDR3 is TGTGCCAGCAGCGAAGAATCCTCTGGAAACACCATATATTTT. Translation gives CASSEESSGNTIYF.

This clone was observed a handful of times. J is TRBJ2-5 and V is TRBV7-9, with 7 bases fitting TRBD1. The CDR3 covers 15 residues. V gave up 4 bases and J gave up 1 base; unmatched junction bases: 6. CDR1 is SEHNR and CDR2 is FQNEAQ in the germline V gene (reference sequence). CDR3 residues: CASSSTGTAQETQYF. CDR3 bases: TGTGCCAGCAGCTCCACCGGGACAGCCCAAGAGACCCAGTACTTC.

The chain employs TRBV13 and TRBJ2-2; 12 bases are shared with TRBD2. This CDR3 has 16 amino acids. The germline V gene has CDR1 PRHDT and CDR2 FYEKMQ (reference sequence). With V trimmed by 5 bases and J by 5 bases, 6 bases remained unmatched. In DNA form, the CDR3 reads TGTGCCAGCAGCCCTCGGCTAGCGGGGGGGACCGGGGAGCTGTTTTTT. Amino acids: CASSPRLAGGTGELFF.

The rearrangement uses TRBV5-6 and TRBJ1-1; D not resolved. This CDR3 comprises 11 residues. With 3 bases removed from V and 7 bases from J, the gap between germline ends came to 7 bases. Germline CDR1 is SGHDT and CDR2 is YYEEEE. The CDR3 DNA reads as TGTGCCAGCAGCTCGGCTCTTGAAGCTTTCTTT. Protein product: CASSSALEAFF. Together with reference TRBV5-6 and TRBJ1-1, the CDR3 gives the full variable domain: DAGVTQSPTHLIKTRGQQVTLRCSPKSGHDTVSWYQQALGQGPQFIFQYYEEEERQRGNFPDRFSGHQFPNYSSELNVNALLLGDSALYLCASSSALEAFFGQGTRLTVV.

This clone was observed a few times. This chain joins TRBV5-1 and TRBJ1-1; D is possibly TRBD1 (6 bases). V lost 4 bases and J 1 base, leaving 20 bases between the germline ends. This CDR3 comprises 17 residues. Germline CDR1 reads SGHRS; CDR2 reads YFSETQ. DNA of the CDR3: TGCGCCAGCAGCCAATCCCCGGCCGGGACATCGAACACTGAAGCTTTCTTT. Its translation: CASSQSPAGTSNTEAFF.

The chain employs TRBV7-2 and TRBJ1-3, with no clear D. The CDR3 totals 13 residues. Germline V CDR1 and CDR2: SGHTA, FQGNSA. V lost 5 bases and J 2 bases, leaving 7 bases between the germline ends. CDR3 nucleotides: TGTGCCAGCAGCCCCTATGCTGGAAACACCATATATTTT. The encoded protein is CASSPYAGNTIYF.

This clone was picked up a small number of times. The chain recombines TRBV6-6 with TRBJ1-1, with no clear D. Germline V lookup: CDR1 MNHNY, CDR2 SVGAGI (reference sequence). Trimming stripped 8 bases from V and 5 bases from J, with 15 bases between. CDR3 length: 13 residues. The CDR3 spells CASPRVPTTEAFF. The CDR3 DNA reads TGTGCCAGCCCAAGGGTTCCGACGACTGAAGCTTTCTTT.

This chain connects TRBV29-1 to TRBJ2-5; D unresolved. The V gene lost 1 base and the J gene lost 4 bases, with 13 bases spanning the gap. The CDR3 is 14 amino acids. Germline CDR1 SQVTM, CDR2 ANQGSEA. CDR3 nucleotides: TGCAGCGTTGAAGGGCTAGGGCTAGGAGAGACCCAGTACTTC. Translated, it gives CSVEGLGLGETQYF. Full variable domain (outside the CDR3, taken from reference TRBV29-1 and TRBJ2-5): SAVISQKPSRDICQRGTSLTIQCQVDSQVTMMFWYRQQPGQSLTLIATANQGSEATYESGFVIDKFPISRPNLTFSTLTVSNMSPEDSSIYLCSVEGLGLGETQYFGPGTRLLVL.

This clone was counted between two and nine times. V and J are TRBV7-9 and TRBJ2-3; D is undetermined. The CDR3 sequence is 13 residues long. Between the trimmed V and J ends, which lost 4 bases and 10 bases, there was a span of 15 bases. The germline V gene has CDR1 SEHNR and CDR2 FQNEAQ (reference sequence). The CDR3 protein is CASSSGEGHPQYF. For the CDR3, the DNA is TGTGCCAGCAGCTCCGGAGAAGGGCACCCGCAGTATTTT.